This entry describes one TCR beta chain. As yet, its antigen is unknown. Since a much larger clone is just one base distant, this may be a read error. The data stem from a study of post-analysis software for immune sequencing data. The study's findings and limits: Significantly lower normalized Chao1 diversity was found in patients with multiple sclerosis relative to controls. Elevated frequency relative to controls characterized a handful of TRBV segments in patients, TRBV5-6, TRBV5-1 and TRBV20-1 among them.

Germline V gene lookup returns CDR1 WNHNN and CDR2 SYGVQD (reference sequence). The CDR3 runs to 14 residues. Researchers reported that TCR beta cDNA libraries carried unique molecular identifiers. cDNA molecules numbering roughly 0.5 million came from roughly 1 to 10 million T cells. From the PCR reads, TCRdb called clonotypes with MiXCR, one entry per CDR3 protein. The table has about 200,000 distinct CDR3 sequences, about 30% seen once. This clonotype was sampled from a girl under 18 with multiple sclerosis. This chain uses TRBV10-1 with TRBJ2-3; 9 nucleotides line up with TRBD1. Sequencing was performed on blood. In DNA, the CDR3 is TGCGCCAGCAGCGCCGGGACAGGGAGTACTACGCGGTATTTT. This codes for CASSAGTGSTTRYF.